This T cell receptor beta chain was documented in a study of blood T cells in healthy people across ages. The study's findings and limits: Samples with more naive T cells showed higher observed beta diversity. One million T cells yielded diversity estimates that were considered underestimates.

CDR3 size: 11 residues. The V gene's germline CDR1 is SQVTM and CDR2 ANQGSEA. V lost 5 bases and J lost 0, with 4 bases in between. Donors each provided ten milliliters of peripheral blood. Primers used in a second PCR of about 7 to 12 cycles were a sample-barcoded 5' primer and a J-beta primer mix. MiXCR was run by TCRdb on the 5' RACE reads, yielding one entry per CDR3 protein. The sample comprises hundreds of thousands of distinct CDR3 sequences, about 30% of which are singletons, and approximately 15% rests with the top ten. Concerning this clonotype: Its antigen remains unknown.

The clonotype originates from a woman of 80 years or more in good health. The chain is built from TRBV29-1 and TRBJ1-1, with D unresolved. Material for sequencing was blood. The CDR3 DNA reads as TGCAGCGTTCCCTTGAACACTGAAGCTTTCTTT. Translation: CSVPLNTEAFF.